The clone carrying this T cell receptor (beta chain) was seen more than once but under ten times. Its antigen is unknown. V dropped 6 bases and J dropped 0 bases, with 6 bases sitting between them. CDR1 KGHSH and CDR2 LQKENI come from the germline V gene. The CDR3 runs to 12 residues. These data originate in a study of shared clonotypes between healthy human individuals. Study-level findings and limits: Only blood was sampled; tissue repertoires likely differ. When compared with the clonotypes that were shared by all four sorted-subset donors, the non-shared clonotypes turned out to have lower generation probabilities.

The protocol was immunoSEQ multiplex PCR, while the TCRdb copy is restricted to in-frame clones and leaves out a portion. The table lists approximately 1,000,000 clones, 70% to 85% of them singletons. The receptor's source is a man aged 18 to 29 in good health. Some clones in this sample may be carry-over from other donors' samples. The rearrangement links TRBV18 to TRBJ2-7; D gene unclear. The sample taken for sequencing was memory CD4+ T cells from PBMCs. The subset: CD45RA-negative fraction. The CDR3 DNA follows: TGTGCCAGCTCCCAGAACTCCTACGAGCAGTACTTC. Amino acid sequence: CASSQNSYEQYF.